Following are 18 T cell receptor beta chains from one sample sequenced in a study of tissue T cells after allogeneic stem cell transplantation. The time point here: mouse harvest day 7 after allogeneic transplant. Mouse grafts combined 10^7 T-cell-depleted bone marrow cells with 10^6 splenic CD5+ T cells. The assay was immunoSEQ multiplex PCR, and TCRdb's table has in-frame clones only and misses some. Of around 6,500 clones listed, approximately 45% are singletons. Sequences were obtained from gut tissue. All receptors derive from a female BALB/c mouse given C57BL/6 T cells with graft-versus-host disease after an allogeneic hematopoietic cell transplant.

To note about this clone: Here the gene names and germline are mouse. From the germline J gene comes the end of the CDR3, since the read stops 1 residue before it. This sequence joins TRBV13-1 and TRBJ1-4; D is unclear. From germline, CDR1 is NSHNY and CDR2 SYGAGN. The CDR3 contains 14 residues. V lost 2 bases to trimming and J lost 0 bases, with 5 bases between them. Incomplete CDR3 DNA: TGTGCCAGCAGTGACAGAATTTCCAACGAAAGATTATTT. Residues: CASSDRISNERLF. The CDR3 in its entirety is CASSDRISNERLFF.

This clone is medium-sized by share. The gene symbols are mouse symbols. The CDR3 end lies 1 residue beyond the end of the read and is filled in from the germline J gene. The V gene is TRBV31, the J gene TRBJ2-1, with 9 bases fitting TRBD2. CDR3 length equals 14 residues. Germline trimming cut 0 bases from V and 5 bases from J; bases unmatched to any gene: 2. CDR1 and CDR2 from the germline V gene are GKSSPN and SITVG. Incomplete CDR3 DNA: TGTGCCTGGAGTCTGCTGGGGGGGGATGCTGAGCAGTTC. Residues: CAWSLLGGDAEQF. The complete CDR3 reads CAWSLLGGDAEQFF.

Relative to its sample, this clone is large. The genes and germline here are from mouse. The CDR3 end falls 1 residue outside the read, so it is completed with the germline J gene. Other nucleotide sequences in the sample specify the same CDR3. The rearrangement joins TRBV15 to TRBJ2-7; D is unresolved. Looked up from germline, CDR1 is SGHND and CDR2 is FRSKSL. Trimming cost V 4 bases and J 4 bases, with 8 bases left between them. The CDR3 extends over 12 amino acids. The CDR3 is CASSSSSYEQYF. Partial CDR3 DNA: TGTGCCAGCAGTTCGTCCAGTTATGAACAGTAC.

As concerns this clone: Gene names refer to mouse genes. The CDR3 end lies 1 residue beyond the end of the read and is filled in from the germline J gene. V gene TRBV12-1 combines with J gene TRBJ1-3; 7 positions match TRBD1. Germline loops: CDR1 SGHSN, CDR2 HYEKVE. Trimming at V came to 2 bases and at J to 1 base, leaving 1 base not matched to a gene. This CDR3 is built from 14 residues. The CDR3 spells CASSRDSSGNTLYF. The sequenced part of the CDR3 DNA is TGTGCCAGCTCTCGGGACAGCTCTGGAAATACGCTCTAT.

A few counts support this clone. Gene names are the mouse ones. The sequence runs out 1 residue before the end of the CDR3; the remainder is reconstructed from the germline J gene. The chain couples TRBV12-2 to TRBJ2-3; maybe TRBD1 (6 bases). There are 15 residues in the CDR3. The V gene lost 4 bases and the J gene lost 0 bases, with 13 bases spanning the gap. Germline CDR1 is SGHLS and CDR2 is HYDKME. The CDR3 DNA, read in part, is TGTGCCAGCTCCCTCGGGACATCTAGTGCAGAAACGCTGTAT. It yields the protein CASSLGTSSAETLY. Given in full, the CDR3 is CASSLGTSSAETLYF.

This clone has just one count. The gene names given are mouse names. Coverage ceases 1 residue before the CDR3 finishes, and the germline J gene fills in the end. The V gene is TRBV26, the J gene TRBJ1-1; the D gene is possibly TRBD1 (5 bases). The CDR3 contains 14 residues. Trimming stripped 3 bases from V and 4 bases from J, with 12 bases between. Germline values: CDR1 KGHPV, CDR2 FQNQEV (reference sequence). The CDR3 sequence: CASSLKGRGTEVFF. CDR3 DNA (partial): TGTGCCAGCAGTCTAAAGGGGAGAGGCACAGAAGTCTTC.

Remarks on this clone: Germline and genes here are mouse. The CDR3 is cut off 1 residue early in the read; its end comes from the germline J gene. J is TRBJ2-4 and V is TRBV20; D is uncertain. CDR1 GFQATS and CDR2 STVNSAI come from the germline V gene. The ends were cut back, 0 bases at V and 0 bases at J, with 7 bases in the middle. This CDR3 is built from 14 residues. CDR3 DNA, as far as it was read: TGTGGTGCTAGGGAAGTGGGTAGTCAAAACACCTTGTAC. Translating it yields CGAREVGSQNTLY. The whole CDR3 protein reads CGAREVGSQNTLYF.

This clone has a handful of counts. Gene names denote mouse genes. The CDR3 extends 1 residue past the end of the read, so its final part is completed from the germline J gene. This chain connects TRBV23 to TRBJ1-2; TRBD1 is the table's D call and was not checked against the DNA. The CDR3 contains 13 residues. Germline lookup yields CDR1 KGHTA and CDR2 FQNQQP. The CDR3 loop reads CSSSQSGNSDYTF. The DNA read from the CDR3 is TGCTCCAGCAGTCAATCAGGGAACTCCGACTACACC.

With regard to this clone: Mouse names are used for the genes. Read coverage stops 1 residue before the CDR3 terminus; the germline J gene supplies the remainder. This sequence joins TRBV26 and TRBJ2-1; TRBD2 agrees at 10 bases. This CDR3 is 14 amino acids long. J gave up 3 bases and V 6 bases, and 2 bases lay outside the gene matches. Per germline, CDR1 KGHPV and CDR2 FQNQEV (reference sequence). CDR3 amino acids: CASRGDWGYAEQFF. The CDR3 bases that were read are TGTGCCAGCAGAGGGGACTGGGGCTATGCTGAGCAGTTC.

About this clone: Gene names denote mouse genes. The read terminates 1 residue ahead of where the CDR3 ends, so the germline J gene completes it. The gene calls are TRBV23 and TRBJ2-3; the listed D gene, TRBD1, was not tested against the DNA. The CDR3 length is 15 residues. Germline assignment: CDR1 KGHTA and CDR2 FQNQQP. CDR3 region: CSSSPDRGSAETLYF. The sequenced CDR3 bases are TGCTCCAGCAGTCCGGACAGGGGTAGTGCAGAAACGCTGTAT.

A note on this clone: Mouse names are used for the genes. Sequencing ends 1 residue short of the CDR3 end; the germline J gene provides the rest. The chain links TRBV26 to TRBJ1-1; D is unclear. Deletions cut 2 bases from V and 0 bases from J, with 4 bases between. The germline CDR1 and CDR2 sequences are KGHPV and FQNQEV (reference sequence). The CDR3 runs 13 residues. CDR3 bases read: TGTGCCAGCAGTCTGGCGCAGAACACAGAAGTCTTC. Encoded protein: CASSLAQNTEVF. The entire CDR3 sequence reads CASSLAQNTEVFF.

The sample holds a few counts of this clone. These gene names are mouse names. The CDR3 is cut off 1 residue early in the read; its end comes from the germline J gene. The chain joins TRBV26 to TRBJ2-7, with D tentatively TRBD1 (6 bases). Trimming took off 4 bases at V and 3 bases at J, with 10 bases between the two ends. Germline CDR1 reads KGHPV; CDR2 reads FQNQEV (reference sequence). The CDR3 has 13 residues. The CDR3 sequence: CASSRWDNYEQYF. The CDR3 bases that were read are TGTGCCAGCAGTCGATGGGACAACTATGAACAGTAC.

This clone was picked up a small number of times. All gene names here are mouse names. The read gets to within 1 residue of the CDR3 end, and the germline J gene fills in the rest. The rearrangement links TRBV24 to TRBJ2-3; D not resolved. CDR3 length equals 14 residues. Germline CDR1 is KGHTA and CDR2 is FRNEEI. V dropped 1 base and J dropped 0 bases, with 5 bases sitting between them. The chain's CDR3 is CASSLSNSAETLYF. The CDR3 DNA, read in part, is TGTGCCAGCAGTCTGTCCAACAGTGCAGAAACGCTGTAT.

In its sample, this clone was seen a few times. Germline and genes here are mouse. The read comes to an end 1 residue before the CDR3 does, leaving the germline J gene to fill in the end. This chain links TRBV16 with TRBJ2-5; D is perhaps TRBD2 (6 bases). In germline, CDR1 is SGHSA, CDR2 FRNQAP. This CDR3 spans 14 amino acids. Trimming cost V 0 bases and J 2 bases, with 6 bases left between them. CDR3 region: CASSLDGGQDTQYF. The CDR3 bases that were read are TGTGCAAGCAGCTTAGATGGGGGCCAAGACACCCAGTAC.

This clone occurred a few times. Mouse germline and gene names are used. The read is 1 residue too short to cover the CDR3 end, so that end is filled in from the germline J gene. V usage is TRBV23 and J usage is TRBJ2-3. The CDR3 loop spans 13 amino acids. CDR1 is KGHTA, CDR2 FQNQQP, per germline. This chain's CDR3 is CSSSPNSAETLYF. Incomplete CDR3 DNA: TGCTCCAGCAGCCCGAATAGTGCAGAAACGCTGTAT.

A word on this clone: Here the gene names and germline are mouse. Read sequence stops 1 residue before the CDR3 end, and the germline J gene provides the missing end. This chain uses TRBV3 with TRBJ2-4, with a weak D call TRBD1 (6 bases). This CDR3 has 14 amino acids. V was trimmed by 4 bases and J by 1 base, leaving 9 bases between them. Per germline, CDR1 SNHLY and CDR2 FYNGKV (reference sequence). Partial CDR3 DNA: TGTGCCAGCAGCTCCCGGACAGGTCAAAACACCTTGTAC. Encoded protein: CASSSRTGQNTLY. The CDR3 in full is CASSSRTGQNTLYF. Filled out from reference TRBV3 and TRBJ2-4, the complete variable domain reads GPKVLQIPSHQIIDMGQMVTLNCDPVSNHLYFYWYKQILGQQMEFLVNFYNGKVMEKSKLFKDQFSVERPDGSYFTLKIQPTALEDSAVYFCASSSRTGQNTLYFGAGTRLSVL.

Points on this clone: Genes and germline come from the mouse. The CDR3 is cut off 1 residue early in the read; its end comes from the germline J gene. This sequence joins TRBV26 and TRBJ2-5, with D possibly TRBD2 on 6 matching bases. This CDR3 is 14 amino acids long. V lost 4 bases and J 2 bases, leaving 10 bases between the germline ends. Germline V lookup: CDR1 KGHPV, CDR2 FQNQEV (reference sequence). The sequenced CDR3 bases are TGTGCCAGCAGTCCTCCGGGACTCCAAGACACCCAGTAC. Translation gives CASSPPGLQDTQY. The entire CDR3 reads CASSPPGLQDTQYF.

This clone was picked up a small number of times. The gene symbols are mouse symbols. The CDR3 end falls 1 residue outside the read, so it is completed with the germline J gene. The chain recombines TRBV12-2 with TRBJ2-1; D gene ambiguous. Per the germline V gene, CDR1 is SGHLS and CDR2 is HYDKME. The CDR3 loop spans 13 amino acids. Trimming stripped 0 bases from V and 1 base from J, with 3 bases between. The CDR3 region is CASSLWNYAEQFF. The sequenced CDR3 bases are TGTGCCAGCTCTCTCTGGAACTATGCTGAGCAGTTC.